What follows are 14 T cell receptor beta chains derived from one specimen sequenced in a study of T cells in women clearing cervical HPV infection. Profiled with immunoSEQ multiplex PCR; TCRdb holds only in-frame clones, not every one. This sample's table reports under 20,000 clones. The sample taken for sequencing was blood buffy coat. All receptors come from a woman between 18 and 69 years old with a cervical HPV16 infection that either progressed to CIN3+ or cleared (not recorded which).

Notes on this clone: The read terminates 3 residues before the CDR3 end, so the remaining end is supplied by the germline J gene. The chain recombines TRBV29-1 with TRBJ2-4, with TRBD1 identical over 8 bases. The CDR3 has 15 amino acids. After removal of 4 bases from V and 7 bases from J, the junction contained 12 bases not matched to a gene. Germline V gene data show CDR1 as SQVTM and CDR2 as ANQGSEA. The CDR3 bases that were read are TGCAGCGTTGGCCCACGACAGGGGTATGTGAACATT. It yields the protein CSVGPRQGYVNI. The entire CDR3 sequence reads CSVGPRQGYVNIQYF.

A remark on this clone: The CDR3 end falls 3 residues outside the read, so it is completed with the germline J gene. This sequence joins TRBV20-1 and TRBJ1-1; 7 bases match TRBD1. Unmatched junction bases numbered 8, after V lost 6 bases and J lost 1 base. Germline values: CDR1 DFQATT, CDR2 SNEGSKA (reference sequence). The CDR3 has 14 amino acids. The CDR3 spells CSARVAGGNTEAFF. CDR3 DNA (partial): TGCAGTGCCCGCGTAGCAGGGGGGAACACTGAA.

As for this clone: The CDR3 extends 3 residues past the end of the read, so its final part is completed from the germline J gene. The V gene is TRBV5-1, the J gene TRBJ1-6; D call uncertain. The V end was cut by 0 bases, the J end by 8 bases, with 18 bases between. CDR3 length: 17 amino acids. The germline V gene encodes CDR1 SGHRS and CDR2 YFSETQ. The part of the CDR3 DNA that was read is TGCGCCAGCAGCTTGGACCTCCGGGGATCCGGGGATTCACCC. It yields the protein CASSLDLRGSGDSP. The full CDR3 sequence reads CASSLDLRGSGDSPLHF.

Remarks on this clone: The read stops 3 residues short of the end of the CDR3; the missing end is completed from the germline J gene. This chain joins TRBV30 and TRBJ2-7, with a possible D match to TRBD2 (5 bases). V lost 2 bases, J lost 3 bases, and 14 bases lay in between. The CDR3 sequence is 14 residues long. CDR1 is GTSNPN, CDR2 SVGIG, per germline (reference sequence). The DNA read from the CDR3 is TGTGCCTGGAGTCCACCCCCCGGGGTCTACGAG. It encodes CAWSPPPGVYE. In full, the CDR3 is CAWSPPPGVYEQYF.

Regarding this clone: The read finishes 3 residues shy of the CDR3 end, and the germline J gene is used to complete it. The chain joins TRBV11-3 to TRBJ2-2; D is perhaps TRBD2 (6 bases). V was trimmed by 11 bases and J by 0 bases, leaving 16 bases between them. The CDR3 has 15 residues. Germline CDR1 SGHNT, CDR2 YENEEA. This CDR3 is CASRGGLANTGELFF. The sequenced part of the CDR3 DNA is TGTGCCTCCCGGGGAGGTCTAGCGAACACCGGGGAG.

A word on this clone: The read ends 3 residues before the CDR3 terminus; that terminus is restored from the germline J gene. This chain uses TRBV6-4 with TRBJ2-1; possible D gene TRBD1, 6 bases. This CDR3 contains 15 residues. In germline, CDR1 is MRHNA, CDR2 SNTAGT. Trimming removed 10 bases from V and 3 bases from J, with 19 bases in between. The CDR3 loop is CATRISEDSYNEQFF. CDR3 DNA (partial): TGTGCCACCCGGATTTCGGAGGACAGCTACAATGAG.

Concerning this clone itself: The CDR3 end lies 3 residues beyond the end of the read and is filled in from the germline J gene. The chain has TRBV2 and TRBJ1-2; perhaps TRBD1 as D (5 bases). The CDR3 covers 11 residues. In germline, CDR1 is SNHLY, CDR2 FYNNEI. The CDR3 is CASSGPGGYTF. Incomplete CDR3 DNA: TGTGCCAGCAGTGGACCAGGGGGC. Together with reference TRBV2 and TRBJ1-2, the CDR3 gives the full variable domain: EPEVTQTPSHQVTQMGQEVILRCVPISNHLYFYWYRQILGQKVEFLVSFYNNEISEKSEIFDDQFSVERPDGSNFTLKIRSTKLEDSAMYFCASSGPGGYTFGSGTRLTVV.

Concerning this clone: The read is 3 residues too short to cover the CDR3 end, so that end is filled in from the germline J gene. The gene calls are TRBV7-3 and TRBJ1-2, with a tentative D call TRBD1 (6 bases). The length of the CDR3 is 13 residues. The germline V gene has CDR1 SGHTA and CDR2 FQGTGA. The V gene lost 3 bases and the J gene lost 6 bases, with 11 bases spanning the gap. The sequenced CDR3 bases are TGTGCCAGCAGCTTGCCCGGGGGGCATGGC. Amino acids: CASSLPGGHG. Given in full, the CDR3 is CASSLPGGHGYTF.

A word on this clone: The CDR3 goes on 3 residues after the read ends, and that part is filled in from the germline J gene. This chain links TRBV5-1 with TRBJ2-7, with a weak D call TRBD1 (6 bases). There are 14 residues in the CDR3. V was trimmed by 5 bases and J by 6 bases, leaving 18 bases between them. The germline CDR1 and CDR2 sequences are SGHRS and YFSETQ. The CDR3 DNA, read in part, is TGCGCCAGCAGAACCGGACCAGGGGCCAGCGAG. This translates into CASRTGPGASE. The complete CDR3 reads CASRTGPGASEQYF.

A note on this clone: The DNA ends 3 residues before the CDR3 does, and the rest of the CDR3 is filled in from the germline J gene. V is TRBV19 and J is TRBJ2-5, with a possible D match to TRBD1 (6 bases). The CDR3 runs to 13 residues. Per the germline V gene, CDR1 is LNHDA and CDR2 is SQIVND (reference sequence). With 3 bases removed from V and 7 bases from J, the gap between germline ends came to 12 bases. The sequenced part of the CDR3 DNA is TGTGCCAGTAGTATGCGACAGGAGGCGACC. Its protein product is CASSMRQEAT. The entire CDR3 is CASSMRQEATQYF.

Comment on this clone: Coverage ceases 3 residues before the CDR3 finishes, and the germline J gene fills in the end. This chain links TRBV7-7 with TRBJ2-3, with TRBD2 matching over 7 bases. The CDR3 has 14 residues. V gave up 5 bases and J gave up 6 bases; unmatched junction bases: 8. Germline CDR1 is SSHAT and CDR2 is FNYEAQ (reference sequence). The part of the CDR3 DNA that was read is TGTGCCAGCAGCACCGGACTAGGGTCGGATACG. Amino acid sequence: CASSTGLGSDT. The full CDR3 protein reads CASSTGLGSDTQYF.

Regarding this clone: The read terminates 3 residues before the CDR3 end, so the remaining end is supplied by the germline J gene. The chain links TRBV18 to TRBJ2-7; D gene ambiguous. Deletions cut 3 bases from V and 6 bases from J, with 15 bases between. Germline-derived CDR1 and CDR2 are KGHSH and LQKENI. The CDR3 runs to 14 residues. CDR3 bases read: TGTGCCAGCTCACCTGTTGCACCCACGGGCGAG. Protein: CASSPVAPTGE. The whole CDR3 protein reads CASSPVAPTGEQYF. Full variable domain (rest looked up from reference TRBV18 and TRBJ2-7): NAGVMQNPRHLVRRRGQEARLRCSPMKGHSHVYWYRQLPEEGLKFMVYLQKENIIDESGMPKERFSAEFPKEGPSILRIQQVVRGDSAAYFCASSPVAPTGEQYFGPGTRLTVT.

On this clone: With the read ending 3 residues before the CDR3 end, the germline J gene is used to fill in that end. The genes are TRBV28 and TRBJ1-1, with a weak D call TRBD1 (6 bases). This CDR3 region has 12 residues. Looked up from germline, CDR1 is MDHEN and CDR2 is SYDVKM. The CDR3 region is CASSLRGGQAFF. CDR3 DNA (partial): TGTGCCAGCAGTTTGAGGGGGGGCCAA.

Note on this clone: Read sequence stops 3 residues before the CDR3 end, and the germline J gene provides the missing end. V gene TRBV30 combines with J gene TRBJ2-5; tentatively, D is TRBD1 (7 bases). V was pared by 8 bases and J by 4 bases, with 11 bases between. The CDR3 is made up of 11 amino acids. Germline CDR1 GTSNPN, CDR2 SVGIG (reference sequence). The chain's CDR3 is CAQGGRETQYF. Incomplete CDR3 DNA: TGTGCCCAGGGGGGCCGAGAGACC.